The 11 T cell receptor beta chains in this list originate from one sample, sequenced in a study of T cells in Graves' hyperthyroidism and ophthalmopathy. The CDR3 regions of TCR beta were amplified from RNA transcripts. The HTBI primer set served for first-round RT-PCR of the TCR CDR3. Using its own MiXCR run on the multiplex PCR reads, TCRdb lists one record per CDR3 protein. The sample records roughly 520,000 distinct CDR3 sequences, around a quarter being singletons. The specimen sequenced was blood. The origin of the receptors is a woman in her twenties or thirties with Graves' ophthalmopathy.

This clonotype has ten or more counts. CDR3 nucleotide sequence: TGTGCCAGCAGTCGGGGTGGACAGCCTTTAAACTATGGCTACACCTTC. It codes for CASSRGGQPLNYGYTF. V is TRBV6-5 and J is TRBJ1-2; D is possibly TRBD1 (6 bases). Trimming removed 5 bases from V and 2 bases from J, with 18 bases in between. CDR3 length equals 16 residues. Germline V gene lookup returns CDR1 MNHEY and CDR2 SVGAGI.

There are a few counts of this clonotype. CDR3 DNA: TGTGCCAGCAGGCCAAACAGGGAAGTCGGTGAAGCTTTCTTT. Translation: CASRPNREVGEAFF. The V call is TRBV12-3 or TRBV12-4, the J call TRBJ1-1, with D tentatively TRBD1 (6 bases). The V end lost 6 bases, the J end lost 7 bases, and 18 bases lay between the germline ends. The CDR3 is 14 amino acids.

This chain joins TRBV12-3 or TRBV12-4 and TRBJ1-2; a possible D gene is TRBD1 (5 bases). Trimming pared 3 bases from V and 6 bases from J, leaving 11 bases between. This CDR3 region has 13 residues. The CDR3 DNA reads TGTGCCAGCAGTTTTTTGGAAGGGGATGGCTACACCTTC. Its protein is CASSFLEGDGYTF.

This clonotype was picked up many times. The chain is built from TRBV27 and TRBJ1-1; D uncertain. The CDR3 length is 15 residues. Trimming shortened V by 3 bases and J by 5 bases, and 16 bases separated the two germline ends. Looked up from germline, CDR1 is MNHEY and CDR2 is SMNVEV (reference sequence). The CDR3 spells CASSFSAAPTTEAFF. The DNA of the CDR3 is TGTGCCAGCAGTTTTAGCGCGGCCCCCACGACTGAAGCTTTCTTT.

Notes on this clonotype: A much bigger clone sits one base away, suggesting this may be a read error. The gene calls are TRBV12-3 or TRBV12-4 and TRBJ2-7, with 10 positions matching TRBD1. CDR3 length: 15 residues. With 4 bases clipped from V and 1 base from J, the junction kept 4 bases outside the gene matches. The CDR3 DNA is TGTGCCAGCAGTTCAGGGACAGGGGATTCCTACGAGCAGTACGTC. Protein product: CASSSGTGDSYEQYV.

This clonotype was seen a few times. This chain uses TRBV14 with TRBJ1-1, with D uncertain. V gave up 1 base and J gave up 4 bases, with 13 bases separating them. Germline CDR1 is SGHDN and CDR2 is FVKESK. The CDR3 runs 15 residues. The CDR3 region has the DNA TGTGCCAGCAGCCAAGTCGTATTAGGGTTCACTGAAGCTTTCTTT. Translated, it gives CASSQVVLGFTEAFF.

This clonotype occurred many times. V gene TRBV4-2 combines with J gene TRBJ1-2, with a weak D call TRBD1 (5 bases). V was shortened by 1 base and J by 6 bases, with 12 bases between the two germline ends. Germline V gene sequence: CDR1 LGHNA, CDR2 YNFKEQ. The CDR3 covers 14 residues. In nucleotides, the CDR3 is TGTGCCAGCAGCCAAGGGGCAACAGGCGATGGCTACACCTTC. Protein: CASSQGATGDGYTF.

This clonotype was picked up many times. The DNA of the CDR3 is TGTGCCACAGGGACATCTAGAGTCATTCAGCCCCAGCATTTT. Its protein product is CATGTSRVIQPQHF. V and J are TRBV19 and TRBJ1-5, with a possible D match to TRBD1 (6 bases). The CDR3 contains 14 residues. Trimming took 10 bases from V and 6 from J, leaving 19 bases between them. In germline, CDR1 is LNHDA, CDR2 SQIVND (reference sequence).

The chain has TRBV10-3 and TRBJ1-2; D is uncertain. The CDR3 length is 13 residues. V shed 6 bases and J shed 6 bases, with 14 bases lying between them. Looked up from germline, CDR1 is ENHRY and CDR2 is SYGVKD. As DNA, the CDR3 is TGTGCCATCAGGACGGACGTCTCAGATGGCTACACCTTC. Its protein is CAIRTDVSDGYTF.

This clonotype was seen at least ten times. The chain employs TRBV14 and TRBJ2-5; D is uncertain. The CDR3 contains 14 residues. Germline CDR1 and CDR2: SGHDN and FVKESK. Trimming took 0 bases from V and 1 from J, leaving 6 bases between them. CDR3 bases: TGTGCCAGCAGCCAAGATAACAGCCAAGAGACCCAGTACTTC. Translation gives CASSQDNSQETQYF.

This CDR3 reads CSVTGGLAGVGTQYF. The CDR3 DNA follows: TGCAGCGTCACAGGGGGACTAGCGGGGGTAGGGACCCAGTACTTC. J is TRBJ2-5 and V is TRBV29-1; 14 bases agree with TRBD2. The CDR3 has 15 amino acids. Germline V gene data show CDR1 as SQVTM and CDR2 as ANQGSEA. V gave up 6 bases and J gave up 7 bases; unmatched junction bases: 10.